Below, 26 T cell receptor beta chains from the same sample are listed, as sequenced in a study of post-analysis software for immune sequencing data. These receptors have no known antigen. Findings and limits, study-wide: Roughly five TRBV segments appeared more often in patients than in controls, and TRBV5-6, TRBV5-1 and TRBV20-1 were among these.

Libraries were made from TCR beta cDNA, and they carried unique molecular identifiers. Each CDR3 protein gets one entry after TCRdb re-called the PCR reads with MiXCR. This table has about 770,000 distinct CDR3 sequences, approximately 44% appearing once. The sample taken for sequencing was blood. Receptors were obtained from a girl aged 5 to 17 with multiple sclerosis.

The V and J genes are TRBV7-9 and TRBJ2-7, with 8 bases matching TRBD2. CDR1 is SEHNR and CDR2 is FQNEAQ in the germline V gene (reference sequence). The CDR3 covers 17 residues. V lost 5 bases, J lost 2 bases, and 14 bases stayed unmatched. CDR3 sequence reads: CASSRYKGREDPYEQYF. DNA for the CDR3: TGTGCCAGCAGCCGCTACAAGGGGCGGGAGGACCCCTACGAGCAGTACTTC. The full variable domain, completed using reference TRBV7-9 and TRBJ2-7, is DTGVSQNPRHKITKRGQNVTFRCDPISEHNRLYWYRQTLGQGPEFLTYFQNEAQLEKSRLLSDRFSAERPKGSFSTLEIQRTEQGDSAMYLCASSRYKGREDPYEQYFGPGTRLTVT.

J is TRBJ2-5 and V is TRBV12-3 or TRBV12-4; 7 bases are shared with TRBD1. The CDR3 runs to 15 residues. V trimming: 1 base; J trimming: 5 bases; junction bases outside the gene matches: 7. CDR3 DNA sequence: TGTGCCAGCAGTTTAGATTCGGACAGGTCGGAGACCCAGTACTTC. The encoded protein is CASSLDSDRSETQYF.

V and J are TRBV9 and TRBJ2-3, with D perhaps assigned TRBD1 or TRBD2 (6 bases each). V was trimmed by 5 bases and J by 3 bases, leaving 28 bases between them. Germline V CDR1 and CDR2: SGDLS, YYNGEE. CDR3 length equals 19 residues. The CDR3 region has the DNA TGTGCCAGCAGTCCTCAGGGGCGGGAATCAATAAGTTTAACAGATACGCAGTATTTT. It translates to CASSPQGRESISLTDTQYF.

The rearrangement joins TRBV6-6 to TRBJ1-1; 8 nucleotides line up with TRBD1. The V gene end was trimmed by 6 bases and the J gene end by 1 base; junction bases not matched to a gene: 13. Germline values: CDR1 MNHNY, CDR2 SVGAGI (reference sequence). CDR3 length equals 17 residues. Written as DNA, the CDR3 is TGTGCCAGCAGCCTACTCATTCCCGGGACAGGGAACACTGAAGCTTTCTTT. Translated, it gives CASSLLIPGTGNTEAFF.

V usage is TRBV9 and J usage is TRBJ2-3, with D perhaps TRBD1 or TRBD2 (5 bases each). V dropped 1 base and J dropped 2 bases, with 17 bases sitting between them. The germline V gene has CDR1 SGDLS and CDR2 YYNGEE. The CDR3 totals 17 residues. CDR3: CASSVIGLGDPTDTQYF. CDR3 in DNA: TGTGCCAGCAGCGTAATCGGACTTGGGGACCCCACAGATACGCAGTATTTT.

The chain combines TRBV7-9 with TRBJ2-7; D is possibly TRBD1 (7 bases). The CDR3 is made up of 15 amino acids. Germline CDR1 and CDR2: SEHNR and FQNEAQ (reference sequence). Deletions cut 0 bases from V and 3 bases from J, with 12 bases between. The CDR3, as DNA: TGTGCCAGCAGCTTAGCCGACAGGGAGGTCTACGAGCAGTACTTC. Protein product: CASSLADREVYEQYF.

In its sample, this clonotype was seen a few times. The chain combines TRBV10-3 with TRBJ2-1; 13 nucleotides agree with TRBD2. This CDR3 is built from 15 residues. J was trimmed by 5 bases and V by 5 bases; bases with no gene match: 3. Germline V gene sequence: CDR1 ENHRY, CDR2 SYGVKD. DNA of the CDR3: TGTGCCATCAGTCGGACTAGCGGGGGAAACAATGAGCAGTTCTTC. Its translation is CAISRTSGGNNEQFF.

This clonotype was observed once. V is TRBV20-1 and J is TRBJ2-3, with 7 positions matching TRBD2. The ends lost 1 base at V and 6 bases at J; junction bases unmatched: 13. The length of the CDR3 is 16 residues. Germline V gene data show CDR1 as DFQATT and CDR2 as SNEGSKA (reference sequence). CDR3 region: CSARGLGLADGDTQYF. CDR3 bases: TGCAGTGCTAGAGGATTGGGCCTAGCGGACGGGGATACGCAGTATTTT.

In its sample, this clonotype was seen a few times. The chain carries TRBV7-6 and TRBJ1-6; possibly TRBD1 for D (6 bases). The CDR3 totals 15 residues. V gave up 5 bases and J gave up 4 bases, with 12 bases separating them. The germline gives CDR1 SGHVS, CDR2 FNYEAQ. CDR3 nucleotide sequence: TGTGCCAGCAGCGAGGGCGGACAGTATAATTCACCCCTCCACTTT. It specifies CASSEGGQYNSPLHF. Based on the CDR3 plus reference TRBV7-6 and TRBJ1-6, the full variable domain is GAGVSQSPRYKVTKRGQDVALRCDPISGHVSLYWYRQALGQGPEFLTYFNYEAQQDKSGLPNDRFSAERPEGSISTLTIQRTEQRDSAMYRCASSEGGQYNSPLHFGNGTRLTVT.

This clonotype was counted a few times. The DNA for the CDR3 is TGTGCCACCAGCAGAGATCTGGGGGAAGACGAGCAGTACTTC. It codes for CATSRDLGEDEQYF. The chain links TRBV15 to TRBJ2-7; D may be TRBD1 or TRBD2 (5 bases each). The CDR3 has 14 amino acids. The ends were cut back, 0 bases at V and 5 bases at J, with 11 bases in the middle. Germline V gives CDR1 LNHNV, CDR2 YYDKDF (reference sequence).

The rearrangement links TRBV10-3 to TRBJ1-5; maybe TRBD1 (5 bases). The CDR3 sequence is 14 residues long. Per the germline V gene, CDR1 is ENHRY and CDR2 is SYGVKD. Trimming pared 6 bases from V and 6 bases from J, leaving 15 bases between. CDR3 DNA: TGTGCCATCAGGCCCGATGGTGGGGGTCAGCCCCAGCATTTT. Protein sequence: CAIRPDGGGQPQHF.

This clonotype was counted between two and nine times. The chain uses TRBV3-1 and TRBJ2-1; perhaps TRBD2 as D (5 bases). The CDR3 is 16 amino acids. The germline gives CDR1 LGHDT, CDR2 YNNKEL (reference sequence). The V gene lost 0 bases and the J gene lost 0 bases, with 9 bases spanning the gap. For the CDR3, the DNA is TGTGCCAGCAGCCAAGATTGGAGGAGCTCCTACAATGAGCAGTTCTTC. Protein product: CASSQDWRSSYNEQFF.

The V gene is TRBV3-1, the J gene TRBJ2-7; TRBD1 aligns across 7 bases. V dropped 0 bases and J dropped 9; count of bases not matched to a gene: 2. The CDR3 is made up of 12 amino acids. Germline V CDR1 and CDR2: LGHDT, YNNKEL (reference sequence). The CDR3 reads CASSQEGQRQYF. CDR3 nucleotide sequence: TGTGCCAGCAGCCAAGAGGGACAGAGGCAGTACTTC.

The chain links TRBV6-5 to TRBJ2-3, with D uncertain. Germline V gene lookup returns CDR1 MNHEY and CDR2 SVGAGI. V was shortened by 6 bases and J by 1 base, with 17 bases between the two germline ends. This CDR3 is built from 16 residues. CDR3 amino acids: CASSYDRLGGTDTQYF. The CDR3, as DNA: TGTGCCAGCAGCTACGATAGACTTGGGGGCACAGATACGCAGTATTTT.

The chain has TRBV24-1 and TRBJ2-3; the D is unclear. Germline V lookup: CDR1 KGHDR, CDR2 SFDVKD. V dropped 4 bases and J dropped 0 bases, with 16 bases sitting between them. This CDR3 has 17 amino acids. CDR3 nucleotide sequence: TGTGCCACCAGTGACCTCGACTCCGGCGTTAGCACAGATACGCAGTATTTT. This sequence encodes CATSDLDSGVSTDTQYF.

The chain combines TRBV27 with TRBJ1-5; D not resolved. Germline CDR1 is MNHEY and CDR2 is SMNVEV (reference sequence). The CDR3 is made up of 15 amino acids. Trimming removed 5 bases from V and 7 bases from J, with 18 bases in between. In nucleotides, the CDR3 is TGTGCCAGCAGTCCCGCCGGTTGGTCGGGGCAGCCCCAGCATTTT. This codes for CASSPAGWSGQPQHF.

This chain uses TRBV14 with TRBJ1-4; D gene unclear. Trimming cost V 1 base and J 1 base, with 7 bases left between them. The CDR3 spans 15 residues. The germline V gene has CDR1 SGHDN and CDR2 FVKESK. As DNA, the CDR3 is TGTGCCAGCAGCCAAGCCCGGGGAACTAATGAAAAACTGTTTTTT. Protein: CASSQARGTNEKLFF.

V gene TRBV6-1 combines with J gene TRBJ2-7; the D is unclear. The CDR3 runs to 15 residues. With 4 bases removed from V and 1 base from J, the gap between germline ends came to 14 bases. Germline CDR1 MNHNS, CDR2 SASEGT. The CDR3 DNA is TGTGCCAGCAGTGCCCACCGTAGGCCTTCCTACGAGCAGTACTTC. Translation: CASSAHRRPSYEQYF.

This clonotype came up a few times. The chain is built from TRBV11-2 and TRBJ2-5, with 9 bases matching TRBD2. The germline V gene has CDR1 SGHAT and CDR2 FQNNGV. V gave up 3 bases and J gave up 0 bases; unmatched junction bases: 20. The CDR3 runs 21 residues. The CDR3 protein is CASSLGAGFNTLAGYQETQYF. CDR3 coding DNA: TGTGCCAGCAGCTTGGGGGCTGGATTTAACACGCTAGCGGGGTACCAAGAGACCCAGTACTTC.

The chain recombines TRBV4-3 with TRBJ2-2; a weak D match, TRBD2 (5 bases). The CDR3 covers 15 residues. V lost 1 base and J 1 base, leaving 7 bases between the germline ends. Germline V CDR1 and CDR2: LGHNA, YSLEER. The chain's CDR3 is CASSQGAVNTGELFF. In DNA, the CDR3 is TGCGCCAGCAGCCAAGGAGCGGTGAACACCGGGGAGCTGTTTTTT.

The chain combines TRBV27 with TRBJ2-1; 7 bases fit TRBD2. The CDR3 covers 15 residues. V lost 5 bases, J lost 0 bases, and 4 bases stayed unmatched. CDR1 and CDR2 from the germline V gene are MNHEY and SMNVEV (reference sequence). Here the CDR3 reads CASSIASGSYNEQFF. The CDR3 bases are TGTGCCAGCAGTATCGCTAGCGGCTCCTACAATGAGCAGTTCTTC.

The chain carries TRBV9 and TRBJ2-4, with D tentatively TRBD1 or TRBD2 (6 bases each). The DNA end favors TRBJ2-5, so the J call may be wrong. The CDR3 loop spans 14 amino acids. Germline CDR1 reads SGDLS; CDR2 reads YYNGEE. CDR3 residues: CASSGGAVEETQYF. In nucleotides, the CDR3 is TGTGCCAGCAGCGGGGGGGCTGTGGAAGAGACCCAGTACTTC.

Only a few counts were recorded for this clonotype. The chain combines TRBV29-1 with TRBJ1-1; tentatively, D is TRBD1 (5 bases). Germline CDR1 and CDR2: SQVTM and ANQGSEA. V lost 7 bases, J lost 1 base, and 13 bases lay in between. This CDR3 is built from 13 residues. The CDR3 sequence: CSAGWGRNTEAFF. The CDR3 DNA reads as TGCAGCGCTGGCTGGGGGAGGAACACTGAAGCTTTCTTT.

This clonotype was detected only a few times. The chain links TRBV20-1 to TRBJ2-1; D is ambiguous. Germline assignment: CDR1 DFQATT and CDR2 SNEGSKA (reference sequence). This CDR3 contains 13 residues. Deletions cut 2 bases from V and 0 bases from J, with 5 bases between. The DNA of the CDR3 is TGCAGTGCTAGACCCCCCTCCTACAATGAGCAGTTCTTC. Protein product: CSARPPSYNEQFF.

This clonotype was counted a few times. The chain has TRBV7-3 and TRBJ2-1; TRBD1 aligns across 8 bases. The CDR3 loop spans 16 amino acids. Germline assignment: CDR1 SGHTA and CDR2 FQGTGA. Trimming took 4 bases from V and 4 from J; bases not matched to a gene: 9. CDR3 bases: TGTGCCAGCAGCTATCAGACAGGGGCCGAGTACAATGAGCAGTTCTTC. Encoded protein: CASSYQTGAEYNEQFF.

This sequence joins TRBV18 and TRBJ1-1; D remains unclear. This CDR3 comprises 17 residues. Between the trimmed V and J ends, which lost 2 bases and 1 base, there was a span of 17 bases. Germline CDR1 is KGHSH and CDR2 is LQKENI. The CDR3 DNA sequence: TGTGCCAGCTCACCAAGGGATCTCCTCTCCTGGAACACTGAAGCTTTCTTT. Translated: CASSPRDLLSWNTEAFF.